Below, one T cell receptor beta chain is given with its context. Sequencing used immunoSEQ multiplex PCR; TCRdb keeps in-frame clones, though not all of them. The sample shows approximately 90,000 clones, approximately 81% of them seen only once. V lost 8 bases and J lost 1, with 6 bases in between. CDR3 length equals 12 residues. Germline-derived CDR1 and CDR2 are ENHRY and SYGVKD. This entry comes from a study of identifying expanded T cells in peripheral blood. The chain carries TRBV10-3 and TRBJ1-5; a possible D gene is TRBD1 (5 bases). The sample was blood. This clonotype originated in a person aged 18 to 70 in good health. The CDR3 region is CAIGASNQPQHF. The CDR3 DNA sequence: TGTGCCATCGGGGCAAGCAATCAGCCCCAGCATTTT.